Listed here are 25 T cell receptor beta chains from one sample, sequenced in a study of blood T cell repertoires in COVID-19. Profiled with immunoSEQ multiplex PCR; TCRdb holds only in-frame clones, not every one. The table includes approximately 59,000 clones, roughly four fifths detected once. The sample comprised peripheral blood. The receptors stem from a woman older than 75 with acute or convalescent COVID-19.

For the CDR3, the DNA is TGTGCCAGCAGCACTGGGGGGGGCGATACGCAGTATTTT. It is translated as CASSTGGGDTQYF. The rearrangement links TRBV5-4 to TRBJ2-3, with a weak D call TRBD2 (7 bases). There are 13 residues in the CDR3. V lost 4 bases and J lost 6, with 12 bases in between. CDR1 and CDR2 (germline): SGHNT, YYREEE (reference sequence).

V and J are TRBV6-5 and TRBJ2-1; D gene unclear. Trimming took 0 bases from V and 4 from J, leaving 10 bases between them. Germline loops: CDR1 MNHEY, CDR2 SVGAGI. The CDR3 totals 15 residues. CDR3 sequence reads: CASSYSARSYNEQFF. The CDR3 coding sequence is TGTGCCAGCAGTTACTCGGCTCGCAGTTACAATGAGCAGTTCTTC.

The V call is TRBV3-1 (or the pseudogene TRBV3-2), the J call TRBJ1-6; the D gene is possibly TRBD1 (6 bases). V lost 5 bases to trimming and J lost 14 bases, with 16 bases between them. The CDR3 extends over 13 amino acids. In germline, CDR1 is LGHDT, CDR2 YNNKEL (reference sequence). CDR3 residues: CASSSHHTGTLHF. The CDR3 DNA reads as TGTGCCAGCAGCTCCCATCATACAGGGACCCTCCACTTT.

The chain is built from TRBV11-2 and TRBJ2-1; 9 bases map to TRBD1. The CDR3 sequence is 15 residues long. Germline trimming cut 6 bases from V and 3 bases from J; bases unmatched to any gene: 6. CDR1 SGHAT and CDR2 FQNNGV come from the germline V gene. The DNA of the CDR3 is TGTGCCAGCAGTATATCGGGACAGGGCTACAATGAGCAGTTCTTC. It translates to CASSISGQGYNEQFF.

This chain connects TRBV27 to TRBJ1-2, with 8 positions matching TRBD1. CDR1 and CDR2 (germline): MNHEY, SMNVEV (reference sequence). Trimming removed 2 bases from V and 5 bases from J; junction bases left unmatched: 4. The CDR3 totals 14 residues. The CDR3 DNA is TGTGCCAGCAGTTTAGCAGGGGGCGGATATGGCTACACCTTC. It encodes CASSLAGGGYGYTF.

The chain couples TRBV3-1 (or the pseudogene TRBV3-2) to TRBJ1-2, with D possibly matching TRBD1 (5 bases). Trimming left V 2 bases short and J 6 bases short, with 13 bases between. This CDR3 contains 14 residues. Germline CDR1 and CDR2: LGHDT and YNNKEL (reference sequence). The CDR3 DNA sequence: TGTGCCAGCAGCCAAATACAGGAAAGGCATGGCTACACCTTC. It translates to CASSQIQERHGYTF.

The chain employs TRBV9 and TRBJ1-1; 10 bases match TRBD1. Germline V gives CDR1 SGDLS, CDR2 YYNGEE. The CDR3 runs to 19 residues. V lost 4 bases and J lost 1; bases outside the gene matches: 16. The CDR3 nucleotides read TGTGCCAGCAGCCCACAACCGCCGGACAGGGGGATTGGGAACACTGAAGCTTTCTTT. It encodes CASSPQPPDRGIGNTEAFF.

On this clone: No conserved phenylalanine or tryptophan ends this CDR3, so it is likely a read error. V gene TRBV5-4 combines with J gene TRBJ1-1; 7 nucleotides line up with TRBD1. Germline CDR1 reads SGHNT; CDR2 reads YYREEE (reference sequence). J gave up 6 bases and V 3 bases, and 17 bases lay outside the gene matches. This CDR3 region has 17 residues. The CDR3 protein is CASSSPRQGSSGAEAFL. The CDR3 nucleotides are TGTGCCAGCAGCTCTCCCAGACAGGGAAGTAGTGGGGCTGAAGCTTTCCTT.

This clone was recorded a few times. This chain uses TRBV7-8 with TRBJ2-3; TRBD2 matches at 7 bases. Trimming cost V 5 bases and J 2 bases; bases outside gene matches: 13. The CDR3 contains 17 residues. In germline, CDR1 is SGHVS, CDR2 FQNEAQ. CDR3 nucleotides: TGTGCCAGCAGCAGTACTCAGATTAGCGGGCCCACAGATACGCAGTATTTT. This sequence encodes CASSSTQISGPTDTQYF. The full variable domain, rest sourced from reference TRBV7-8 and TRBJ2-3, is GAGVSQSPRYKVAKRGQDVALRCDPISGHVSLFWYQQALGQGPEFLTYFQNEAQLDKSGLPSDRFFAERPEGSVSTLKIQRTQQEDSAVYLCASSSTQISGPTDTQYFGPGTRLTVL.

The V and J genes are TRBV28 and TRBJ2-1; D possibly corresponds to TRBD1 (5 bases). From germline, CDR1 is MDHEN and CDR2 SYDVKM. This CDR3 contains 12 residues. The germline V and J ends were trimmed by 4 bases and 9 bases, with 10 bases remaining between them. The CDR3 DNA follows: TGTGCCAGCAGTTCTAATAGGGGTGAGCAGTTCTTC. Protein product: CASSSNRGEQFF.

The rearrangement uses TRBV28 and TRBJ2-4; 7 bases fit TRBD2. With 6 bases clipped from V and 5 bases from J, the junction kept 7 bases outside the gene matches. The CDR3 sequence is 14 residues long. Germline CDR1 reads MDHEN; CDR2 reads SYDVKM. The CDR3 here is CASSAGGTQNIQYF. CDR3 bases: TGTGCCAGCAGCGCCGGGGGGACCCAAAACATTCAGTACTTC.

This rearrangement joins TRBV21-1 to TRBJ2-3; TRBD2 is the table's D call and was not checked against the DNA. TRBV21-1 is described as a pseudogene. This CDR3 contains 13 residues. CDR3 sequence: CASSKVRADTQYF. The CDR3 DNA sequence: TGTGCCAGCAGCAAAGTACGCGCAGATACGCAGTATTTT.

V is TRBV5-1 and J is TRBJ2-7, with TRBD1 matching over 7 bases. The CDR3 is 16 residues long. Trimming took 3 bases from V and 3 from J; bases not matched to a gene: 12. CDR1 and CDR2 from the germline V gene are SGHRS and YFSETQ. CDR3 coding DNA: TGCGCCAGCAGCTCGACTGCCCCGGGACAGAACTACGAGCAGTACTTC. Translation: CASSSTAPGQNYEQYF.

This clone was seen more than once but under ten times. This chain uses TRBV18 with TRBJ1-6; D unclear. V lost 3 bases to trimming and J lost 6 bases, with 6 bases between them. The CDR3 has 13 amino acids. Germline-derived CDR1 and CDR2 are KGHSH and LQKENI. CDR3 region: CASSPTRNSPLHF. For the CDR3, the DNA is TGTGCCAGCTCACCGACACGTAATTCACCCCTCCACTTT.

This chain connects TRBV9 to TRBJ2-5; 10 bases are shared with TRBD1. The CDR3 has 14 amino acids. In germline, CDR1 is SGDLS, CDR2 YYNGEE. The V and J ends lost 4 bases and 3 bases, in that order; junction bases with no gene match: 3. Written as DNA, the CDR3 is TGTGCCAGCAGCCCCGGGACAGGGGAAGAGACCCAGTACTTC. Translated: CASSPGTGEETQYF. Using reference TRBV9 and TRBJ2-5 for the parts outside the CDR3, the full variable domain is DSGVTQTPKHLITATGQRVTLRCSPRSGDLSVYWYQQSLDQGLQFLIQYYNGEERAKGNILERFSAQQFPDLHSELNLSSLELGDSALYFCASSPGTGEETQYFGPGTRLLVL.

V gene TRBV5-1 combines with J gene TRBJ2-3, with 16 bases that match TRBD2. V gave up 4 bases and J gave up 4 bases; unmatched junction bases: 9. The CDR3 contains 18 residues. CDR1 is SGHRS and CDR2 is YFSETQ in the germline V gene. This CDR3 is CASSVGLAGGPGPDTQYF. The CDR3 DNA is TGCGCCAGCAGCGTGGGACTAGCGGGAGGGCCGGGGCCAGATACGCAGTATTTT.

The chain links TRBV5-8 to TRBJ2-5; 10 nucleotides align to TRBD1. With 4 bases clipped from V and 4 bases from J, the junction kept 10 bases outside the gene matches. The CDR3 extends over 16 amino acids. Germline V gives CDR1 SGHTS, CDR2 YDEGEE. CDR3 amino acids: CASSRAGTGVGETQYF. CDR3 coding DNA: TGTGCCAGCAGCCGAGCCGGGACAGGGGTGGGAGAGACCCAGTACTTC.

This rearrangement joins TRBV11-2 to TRBJ2-1, with unresolved D. The germline CDR1 and CDR2 sequences are SGHAT and FQNNGV. The CDR3 runs to 14 residues. V lost 1 base to trimming and J lost 1 base, with 5 bases between them. The CDR3 nucleotides are TGTGCCAGCAGCTTAGCAGGTTCCTACAATGAGCAGTTCTTC. It codes for CASSLAGSYNEQFF.

The chain employs TRBV12-3 or TRBV12-4 and TRBJ1-5; D is unclear. V was shortened by 6 bases and J by 5 bases, with 11 bases between the two germline ends. There are 13 residues in the CDR3. The chain's CDR3 is CASRALEDQPQHF. The DNA for the CDR3 is TGTGCCAGCAGGGCCCTAGAAGATCAGCCCCAGCATTTT.

CDR3 loop: CASSLPGMDTGELFF. CDR3 in DNA: TGCGCCAGCAGCTTGCCCGGGATGGACACCGGGGAGCTGTTTTTT. This chain connects TRBV5-1 to TRBJ2-2, with a possible D match to TRBD2 (5 bases). This CDR3 has 15 residues. CDR1 is SGHRS and CDR2 is YFSETQ in the germline V gene. Trimming left V 1 base short and J 3 bases short, with 10 bases between.

The chain combines TRBV27 with TRBJ2-2, with 8 bases matching TRBD2. The CDR3 extends over 16 amino acids. Germline V gene data show CDR1 as MNHEY and CDR2 as SMNVEV (reference sequence). Germline trimming cut 4 bases from V and 0 bases from J; bases unmatched to any gene: 4. The CDR3 here is CASSSPGGPNTGELFF. Written as DNA, the CDR3 is TGTGCCAGCAGTTCCCCGGGAGGGCCGAACACCGGGGAGCTGTTTTTT.

V usage is TRBV4-1 and J usage is TRBJ1-1, with D perhaps TRBD1 (5 bases). Germline loops: CDR1 MGHRA, CDR2 YSYEKL. The CDR3 is 15 amino acids. V lost 4 bases, J lost 5 bases, and 17 bases lay in between. In nucleotides, the CDR3 is TGCGCCAGCAGCCCGCGAATTACAGGAGAAACTGAAGCTTTCTTT. Encoded protein: CASSPRITGETEAFF.

The rearrangement joins TRBV15 to TRBJ2-7, with D perhaps TRBD1 (5 bases). Germline values: CDR1 LNHNV, CDR2 YYDKDF (reference sequence). This CDR3 region has 15 residues. The ends were cut back, 0 bases at V and 7 bases at J, with 16 bases in the middle. CDR3 in amino acids: CATSREAGFIGEQYF. The DNA of the CDR3 is TGTGCCACCAGCAGAGAGGCAGGGTTCATAGGTGAGCAGTACTTC.

The table lists this clone with a few counts. The V gene is TRBV19, the J gene TRBJ1-5; D perhaps matches TRBD1 (5 bases). V gave up 6 bases and J gave up 4 bases, with 13 bases separating them. CDR3 length: 14 amino acids. Germline lookup yields CDR1 LNHDA and CDR2 SQIVND (reference sequence). DNA for the CDR3: TGTGCCAGTAGCGGGGGAGGGGAGAATCAGCCCCAGCATTTT. This encodes CASSGGGENQPQHF.

This chain connects TRBV19 to TRBJ1-1; D is uncertain. The CDR3 is 13 amino acids. Germline values: CDR1 LNHDA, CDR2 SQIVND (reference sequence). Trimming took off 4 bases at V and 1 base at J, with 7 bases between the two ends. The CDR3: CASSNTGNTEAFF. The CDR3 DNA is TGTGCCAGTAGTAATACGGGGAACACTGAAGCTTTCTTT.